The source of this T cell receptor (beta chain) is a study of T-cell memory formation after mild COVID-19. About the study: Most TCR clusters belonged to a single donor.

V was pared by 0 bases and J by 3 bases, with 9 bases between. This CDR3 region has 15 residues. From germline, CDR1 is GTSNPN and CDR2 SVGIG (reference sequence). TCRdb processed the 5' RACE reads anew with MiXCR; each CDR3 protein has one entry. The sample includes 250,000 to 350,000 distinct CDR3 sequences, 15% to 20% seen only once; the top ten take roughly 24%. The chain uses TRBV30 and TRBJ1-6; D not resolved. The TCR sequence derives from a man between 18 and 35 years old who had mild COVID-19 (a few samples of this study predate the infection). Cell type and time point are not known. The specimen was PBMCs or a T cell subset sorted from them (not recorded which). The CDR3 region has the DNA TGTGCCTGGAGTGTGAGGACCAACTATAATTCACCCCTCCACTTT. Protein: CAWSVRTNYNSPLHF.